A single sample gave rise to the 18 T cell receptor beta chains below, sequenced in a study of molecular identifiers for immune sequencing clone quantification. TCRdb fed the PCR reads into MiXCR, producing one record per CDR3 protein. The table has over 600,000 distinct CDR3 sequences, about 20% seen once. Sample: naive CD8+ T cells from blood, with Jurkat cell RNA spiked in. Documented subset: FACS-sorted CD8+CD4-CCR7+CD45RA+ naive T cells. The receptors derive from a human donor in good health. Some libraries in this study had Jurkat cell RNA spiked in.

This clonotype came up many times. The chain joins TRBV6-6 to TRBJ2-1; D perhaps matches TRBD2 (5 bases). There are 13 residues in the CDR3. CDR1 and CDR2 from the germline V gene are MNHNY and SVGAGI (reference sequence). The V gene lost 7 bases and the J gene lost 4 bases, with 11 bases spanning the gap. CDR3: CASIHGVYNEQFF. DNA of the CDR3: TGTGCCAGCATCCACGGGGTTTACAATGAGCAGTTCTTC.

As to this clonotype: A read error may be the cause here, since a much bigger clone is one base away. Lacking the conserved final phenylalanine or tryptophan, this CDR3 likely reflects a read error. V and J are TRBV7-9 and TRBJ2-5, with D perhaps matching TRBD2 (6 bases). The germline V and J ends were trimmed by 3 bases and 1 base, with 9 bases remaining between them. Per germline, CDR1 SEHNR and CDR2 FQNEAQ (reference sequence). This CDR3 region has 14 residues. The CDR3 loop reads CASSFFSGQETQYS. The CDR3 DNA reads as TGTGCCAGCAGCTTCTTTAGCGGCCAAGAGACCCAGTACTCC.

This clonotype has a count of ten or more. The J gene is TRBJ2-5, the V gene TRBV7-9, with D perhaps TRBD2 (7 bases). Germline loops: CDR1 SEHNR, CDR2 FQNEAQ (reference sequence). With 5 bases removed from V and 0 bases from J, the gap between germline ends came to 16 bases. The length of the CDR3 is 16 residues. The CDR3 nucleotides read TGTGCCAGCAGCAATGGGGGGGCTGAGTACCAAGAGACCCAGTACTTC. Protein product: CASSNGGAEYQETQYF.

This clonotype was counted many times. The genes are TRBV7-2 and TRBJ2-1; maybe TRBD2 (5 bases). Germline CDR1 reads SGHTA; CDR2 reads FQGNSA. The ends were cut back, 3 bases at V and 9 bases at J, with 15 bases in the middle. CDR3 length: 14 amino acids. CDR3 protein: CASSFSGGLGEQFF. The DNA of the CDR3 is TGTGCCAGCAGCTTCTCTGGAGGTCTCGGTGAGCAGTTCTTC.

This clonotype was found many times. The chain joins TRBV11-2 to TRBJ2-1; D might be TRBD1 (6 bases). Germline V gives CDR1 SGHAT, CDR2 FQNNGV. Trimming left V 5 bases short and J 0 bases short, with 11 bases between. This CDR3 is 15 amino acids long. The CDR3 loop reads CASSPGQGSYNEQFF. For the CDR3, the DNA is TGTGCCAGCAGCCCGGGACAAGGCTCCTACAATGAGCAGTTCTTC.

Comments on this clonotype: A much larger clone sits a single nucleotide away, making a read error possible. The V call is TRBV5-1, the J call TRBJ2-1, with a tentative D call TRBD2 (5 bases). Germline V gene lookup returns CDR1 SGHRS and CDR2 YFSETQ. V was clipped by 3 bases and J by 4 bases, with 17 bases between them. The CDR3 spans 16 residues. Written as DNA, the CDR3 is TGCGCCAGCAGCTCGGATCTGGGAGTGGAGTACAATGAGCAGTTCTTC. Its protein is CASSSDLGVEYNEQFF.

This clonotype was counted many times. This sequence joins TRBV7-6 and TRBJ2-5; 7 nucleotides line up with TRBD2. This CDR3 spans 16 amino acids. Germline V gives CDR1 SGHVS, CDR2 FNYEAQ. V was pared by 4 bases and J by 3 bases, with 11 bases of the junction left unmatched. The CDR3 reads CASSSTVLAAEETQYF. The CDR3 DNA sequence: TGTGCCAGCAGCTCCACGGTCCTAGCGGCGGAAGAGACCCAGTACTTC.

This rearrangement joins TRBV3-1 to TRBJ2-1, with a possible D match to TRBD2 (6 bases). There are 14 residues in the CDR3. V shed 3 bases and J shed 4 bases, with 10 bases lying between them. CDR1 and CDR2 from the germline V gene are LGHDT and YNNKEL (reference sequence). CDR3 in DNA: TGTGCCAGCAGCCAGGACGGGACTTACAATGAGCAGTTCTTC. Its translation: CASSQDGTYNEQFF.

The genes are TRBV24-1 and TRBJ2-3; 9 bases fit TRBD1. V lost 5 bases to trimming and J lost 0 bases; unmatched junction nucleotides: 8. The germline CDR1 and CDR2 sequences are KGHDR and SFDVKD. This CDR3 region has 17 residues. The CDR3 loop is CATSGLQGATSTDTQYF. CDR3 bases: TGTGCCACCAGTGGTTTACAGGGGGCGACTAGCACAGATACGCAGTATTTT.

Worth noting for this clonotype: A single base separates this from a much larger clone, so it may be a read error. The chain links TRBV6-5 to TRBJ2-3; possible D gene TRBD2, 5 bases. The CDR3 extends over 16 amino acids. Germline values: CDR1 MNHEY, CDR2 SVGAGI. The CDR3 region has the DNA TGTGCCAGCAGTTACTCGGGCTCGGAGGCGGCAGATGCGCAGTATTTT. Translation gives CASSYSGSEAADAQYF.

The sample holds many counts of this clonotype. The rearrangement uses TRBV28 and TRBJ2-3; D perhaps matches TRBD2 (6 bases). CDR1 is MDHEN and CDR2 is SYDVKM in the germline V gene. This CDR3 comprises 13 residues. CDR3 region: CATARGLTDTQYF. Here the CDR3 DNA reads TGTGCTACGGCGCGGGGTTTGACAGATACGCAGTATTTT.

This clonotype has a count of ten or more. The J gene is TRBJ2-1, the V gene TRBV12-3 or TRBV12-4; TRBD1 or TRBD2 may be the D gene (5 bases each). V lost 7 bases to trimming and J lost 4 bases, with 20 bases between them. The CDR3 spans 16 residues. The CDR3 loop reads CASTTPTGTRYNEQFF. As DNA, the CDR3 is TGTGCCAGCACCACACCCACGGGGACCCGATACAATGAGCAGTTCTTC.

This clonotype was seen a few times. A read error may explain this, as a much larger clone is one base away. The chain is built from TRBV7-2 and TRBJ2-3, with D hard to call. The V end was cut by 5 bases, the J end by 6 bases, with 15 bases between. Germline CDR1 is SGHTA and CDR2 is FQGNSA. The CDR3 covers 14 residues. CDR3 in amino acids: CASSMPGLLDTQYF. The DNA of the CDR3 is TGTGCCAGCAGCATGCCGGGCCTCCTCGATACGCAGTATTTT.

The sample holds a few counts of this clonotype. This may stem from a read error, because a much larger clone lies one nucleotide away. The chain links TRBV6-4 to TRBJ1-1; D remains ambiguous. CDR3 size: 14 residues. Looked up from germline, CDR1 is MRHNA and CDR2 is SNTAGT. The CDR3 region is CACSENPGSTEAFF. The CDR3 DNA is TGTGCCTGCAGTGAAAACCCGGGAAGCACTGAAGCTTTCTTT.

Points on this clonotype: A read error may be the cause here, since a much bigger clone is one base away. The conserved phenylalanine or tryptophan normally closing the CDR3 is absent here, so this likely arose from a read error. The rearrangement joins TRBV19 to TRBJ1-2; tentatively, D is TRBD1 (5 bases). CDR3 length: 14 amino acids. The V gene's germline CDR1 is LNHDA and CDR2 SQIVND (reference sequence). The V end was cut by 7 bases, the J end by 0 bases, with 12 bases between. The CDR3: CASNSDTSNYGYTS. Here the CDR3 DNA reads TGTGCCAGTAACTCGGACACATCTAACTATGGCTACACCTCC.

This clonotype was seen a few times. A much larger clone sits a single nucleotide away, making a read error possible. The genes are TRBV27 and TRBJ2-3, with 15 bases aligning to TRBD2. J gave up 9 bases and V 8 bases, and 12 bases lay outside the gene matches. This CDR3 has 16 residues. In germline, CDR1 is MNHEY, CDR2 SMNVEV (reference sequence). The CDR3 protein is CASGPPGLAGGGTQYF. CDR3 DNA sequence: TGTGCCAGCGGTCCCCCGGGACTAGCGGGAGGAGGGACGCAGTATTTT.

This clonotype occurred a few times. The rearrangement joins TRBV6-1 to TRBJ1-5, with D hard to call. The CDR3 loop spans 15 amino acids. Between the trimmed V and J ends, which lost 7 bases and 4 bases, there was a span of 17 bases. Per germline, CDR1 MNHNS and CDR2 SASEGT. CDR3 residues: CASIGDSHMNQPQHF. CDR3 coding DNA: TGTGCCAGCATAGGAGACTCACATATGAATCAGCCCCAGCATTTT.

The table lists this clonotype with a count of one. A read error may produce the germline difference seen at one junction end. The genes are TRBV5-3 and TRBJ1-6; possibly TRBD1 for D (5 bases). TRBV5-3 is recorded as an ORF, its role being uncertain. The CDR3 is 16 amino acids. This CDR3 is CASSSTAGSVDSPLHF. The CDR3 DNA reads as TGTGCCAGCAGCTCAACCGCAGGGTCGGTGGATTCACCCCTCCACTTT.